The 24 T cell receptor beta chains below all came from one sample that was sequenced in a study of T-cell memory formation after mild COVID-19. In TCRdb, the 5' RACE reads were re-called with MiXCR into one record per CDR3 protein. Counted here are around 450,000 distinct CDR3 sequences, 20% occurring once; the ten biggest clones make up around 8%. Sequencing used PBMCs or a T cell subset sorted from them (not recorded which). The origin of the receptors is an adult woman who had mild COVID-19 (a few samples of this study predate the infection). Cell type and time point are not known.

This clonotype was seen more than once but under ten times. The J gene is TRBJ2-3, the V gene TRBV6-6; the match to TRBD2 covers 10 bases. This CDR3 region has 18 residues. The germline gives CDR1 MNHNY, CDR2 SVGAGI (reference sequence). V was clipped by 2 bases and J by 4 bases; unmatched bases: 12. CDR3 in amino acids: CASSYGASGSLGADTQYF. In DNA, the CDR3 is TGTGCCAGCAGTTACGGGGCTAGCGGGAGCTTAGGTGCAGATACGCAGTATTTT.

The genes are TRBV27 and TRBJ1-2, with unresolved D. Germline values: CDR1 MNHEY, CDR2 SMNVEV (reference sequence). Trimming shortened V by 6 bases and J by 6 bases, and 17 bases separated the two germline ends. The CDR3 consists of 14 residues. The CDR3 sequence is CASRKDQVPHGYTF. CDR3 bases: TGTGCCAGCAGAAAGGACCAAGTCCCCCATGGCTACACCTTC.

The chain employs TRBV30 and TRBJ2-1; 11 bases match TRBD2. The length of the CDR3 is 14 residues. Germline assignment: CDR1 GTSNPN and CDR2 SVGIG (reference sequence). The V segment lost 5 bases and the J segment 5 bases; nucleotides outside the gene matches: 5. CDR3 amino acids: CAWRLAGIHNEQFF. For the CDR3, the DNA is TGTGCCTGGCGACTAGCGGGGATCCACAATGAGCAGTTCTTC.

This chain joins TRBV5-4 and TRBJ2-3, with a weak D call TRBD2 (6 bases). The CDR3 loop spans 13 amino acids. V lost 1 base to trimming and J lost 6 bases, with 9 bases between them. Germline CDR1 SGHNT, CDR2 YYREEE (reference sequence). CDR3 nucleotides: TGTGCCAGCAGCTTGTCGGCGGGGGATACGCAGTATTTT. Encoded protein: CASSLSAGDTQYF.

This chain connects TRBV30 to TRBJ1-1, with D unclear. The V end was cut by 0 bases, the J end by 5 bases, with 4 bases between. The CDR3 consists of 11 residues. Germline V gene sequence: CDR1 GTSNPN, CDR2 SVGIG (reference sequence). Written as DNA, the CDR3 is TGTGCCTGGAGTGTGGGAACTGAAGCTTTCTTT. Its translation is CAWSVGTEAFF.

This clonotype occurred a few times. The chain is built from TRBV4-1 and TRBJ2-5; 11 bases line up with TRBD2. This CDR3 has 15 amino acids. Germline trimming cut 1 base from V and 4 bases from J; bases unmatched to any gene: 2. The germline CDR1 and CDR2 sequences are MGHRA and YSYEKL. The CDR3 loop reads CASSQGLAGIETQYF. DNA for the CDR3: TGCGCCAGCAGCCAAGGACTAGCGGGAATAGAGACCCAGTACTTC.

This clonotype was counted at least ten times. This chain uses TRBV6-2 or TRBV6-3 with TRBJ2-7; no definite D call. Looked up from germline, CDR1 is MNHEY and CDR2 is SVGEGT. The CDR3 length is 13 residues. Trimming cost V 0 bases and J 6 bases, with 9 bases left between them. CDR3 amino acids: CASSYSRQFEQYF. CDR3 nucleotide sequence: TGTGCCAGCAGTTACTCCAGGCAATTCGAGCAGTACTTC.

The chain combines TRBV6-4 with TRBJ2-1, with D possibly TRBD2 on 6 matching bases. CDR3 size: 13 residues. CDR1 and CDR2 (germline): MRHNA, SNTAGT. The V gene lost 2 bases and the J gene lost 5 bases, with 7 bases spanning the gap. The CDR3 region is CASSDRTNNEQFF. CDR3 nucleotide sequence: TGTGCCAGCAGTGACCGGACTAACAATGAGCAGTTCTTC.

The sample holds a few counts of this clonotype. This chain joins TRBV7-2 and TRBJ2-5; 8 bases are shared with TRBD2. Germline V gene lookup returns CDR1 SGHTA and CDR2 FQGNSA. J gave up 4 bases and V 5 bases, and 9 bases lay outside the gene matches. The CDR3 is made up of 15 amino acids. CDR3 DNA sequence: TGTGCCAGCAGCACCCGGGGACTAGATAGAGAGACCCAGTACTTC. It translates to CASSTRGLDRETQYF. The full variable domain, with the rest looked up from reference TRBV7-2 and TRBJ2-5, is GAGVSQSPSNKVTEKGKDVELRCDPISGHTALYWYRQSLGQGLEFLIYFQGNSAPDKSGLPSDRFSAERTGGSVSTLTIQRTQQEDSAVYLCASSTRGLDRETQYFGPGTRLLVL.

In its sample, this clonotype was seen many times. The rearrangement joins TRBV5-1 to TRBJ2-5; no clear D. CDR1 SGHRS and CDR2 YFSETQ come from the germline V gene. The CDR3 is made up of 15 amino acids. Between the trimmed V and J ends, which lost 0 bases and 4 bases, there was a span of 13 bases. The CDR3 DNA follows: TGCGCCAGCAGCTTGGCCGGGCAAACTGGAGAGACCCAGTACTTC. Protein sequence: CASSLAGQTGETQYF.

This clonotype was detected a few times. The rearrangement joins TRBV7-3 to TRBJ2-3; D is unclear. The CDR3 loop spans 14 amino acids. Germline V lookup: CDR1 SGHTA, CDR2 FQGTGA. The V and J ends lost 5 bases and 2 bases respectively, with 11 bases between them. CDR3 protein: CASSPGVHTDTQYF. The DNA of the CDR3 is TGTGCCAGCAGCCCCGGTGTGCACACAGATACGCAGTATTTT.

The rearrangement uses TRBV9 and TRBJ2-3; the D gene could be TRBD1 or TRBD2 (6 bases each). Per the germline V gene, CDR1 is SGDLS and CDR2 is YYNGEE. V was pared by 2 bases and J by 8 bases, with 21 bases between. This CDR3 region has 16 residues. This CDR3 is CASSVQGGTTGGTQYF. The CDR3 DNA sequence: TGTGCCAGCAGCGTCCAAGGGGGGACGACCGGAGGTACGCAGTATTTT.

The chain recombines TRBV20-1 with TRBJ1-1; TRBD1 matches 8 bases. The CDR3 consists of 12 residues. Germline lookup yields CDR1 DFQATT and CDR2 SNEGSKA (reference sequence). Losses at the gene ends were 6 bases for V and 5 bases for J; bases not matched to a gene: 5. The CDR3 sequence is CSAGRGPTEAFF. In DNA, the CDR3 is TGCAGTGCGGGCAGGGGGCCGACTGAAGCTTTCTTT.

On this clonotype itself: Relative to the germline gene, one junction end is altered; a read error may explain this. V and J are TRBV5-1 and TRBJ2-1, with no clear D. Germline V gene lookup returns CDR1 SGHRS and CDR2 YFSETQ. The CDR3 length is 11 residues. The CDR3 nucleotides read TGCGACAGCAGCTTGGAGTATGAGCAGTTCTTC. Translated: CDSSLEYEQFF.

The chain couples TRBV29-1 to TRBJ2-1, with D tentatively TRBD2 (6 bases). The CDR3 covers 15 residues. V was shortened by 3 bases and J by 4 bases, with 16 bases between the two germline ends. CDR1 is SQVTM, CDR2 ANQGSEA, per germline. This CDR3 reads CSVDGAPGTYNEQFF. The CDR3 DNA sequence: TGCAGCGTTGACGGGGCGCCAGGGACTTACAATGAGCAGTTCTTC.

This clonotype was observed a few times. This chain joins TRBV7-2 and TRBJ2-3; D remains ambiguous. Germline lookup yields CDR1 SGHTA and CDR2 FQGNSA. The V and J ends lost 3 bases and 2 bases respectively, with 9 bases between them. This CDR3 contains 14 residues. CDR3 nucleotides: TGTGCCAGCAGCTTTTCCTGGGACACAGATACGCAGTATTTT. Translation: CASSFSWDTDTQYF.

CDR3: CASSYARAGALAEAGELFF. CDR3 nucleotides: TGTGCCAGCAGTTACGCACGAGCGGGAGCTCTTGCAGAGGCCGGGGAGCTGTTTTTT. This sequence joins TRBV6-2 or TRBV6-3 and TRBJ2-2; TRBD2 aligns across 8 bases. The CDR3 has 19 amino acids. In germline, CDR1 is MNHEY, CDR2 SVGEGT. V lost 2 bases and J lost 6; bases outside the gene matches: 17.

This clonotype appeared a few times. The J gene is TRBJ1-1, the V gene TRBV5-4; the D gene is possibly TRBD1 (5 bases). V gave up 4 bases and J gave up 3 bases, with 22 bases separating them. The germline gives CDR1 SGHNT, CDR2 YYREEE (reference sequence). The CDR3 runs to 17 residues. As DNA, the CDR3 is TGTGCCAGCAGCCTCCGGGGGGAACAGCCCTTTTACACTGAAGCTTTCTTT. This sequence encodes CASSLRGEQPFYTEAFF.

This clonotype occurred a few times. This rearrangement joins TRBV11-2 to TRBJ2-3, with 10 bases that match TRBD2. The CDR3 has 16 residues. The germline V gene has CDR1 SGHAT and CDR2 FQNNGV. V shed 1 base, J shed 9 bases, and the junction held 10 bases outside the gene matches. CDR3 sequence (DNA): TGTGCCAGCAGCTTAGTGCCTAGCGGGAGACAAGGAACGCAGTATTTT. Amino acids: CASSLVPSGRQGTQYF.

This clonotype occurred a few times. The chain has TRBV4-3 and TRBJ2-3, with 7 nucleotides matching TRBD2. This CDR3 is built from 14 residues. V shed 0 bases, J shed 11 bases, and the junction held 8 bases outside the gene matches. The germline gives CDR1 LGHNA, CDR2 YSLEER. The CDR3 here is CASSQDRPSGKQYF. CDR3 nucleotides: TGCGCCAGCAGCCAAGATCGACCTAGCGGCAAGCAGTATTTT.

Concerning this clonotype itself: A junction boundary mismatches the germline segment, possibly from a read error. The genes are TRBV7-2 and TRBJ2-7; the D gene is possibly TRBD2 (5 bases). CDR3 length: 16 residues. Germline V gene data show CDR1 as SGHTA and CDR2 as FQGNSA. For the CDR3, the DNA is TGTGCCAGCAGCATAGCCACAGCCTCGGGGTCGTACGAGCAGTACTTC. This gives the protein CASSIATASGSYEQYF.

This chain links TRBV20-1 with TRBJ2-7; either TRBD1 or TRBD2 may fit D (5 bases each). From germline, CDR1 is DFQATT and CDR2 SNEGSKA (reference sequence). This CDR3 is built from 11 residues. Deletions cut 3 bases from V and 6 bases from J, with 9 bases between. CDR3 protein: CSASRDPEQYF. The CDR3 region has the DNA TGCAGTGCTAGTCGGGACCCCGAGCAGTACTTC.

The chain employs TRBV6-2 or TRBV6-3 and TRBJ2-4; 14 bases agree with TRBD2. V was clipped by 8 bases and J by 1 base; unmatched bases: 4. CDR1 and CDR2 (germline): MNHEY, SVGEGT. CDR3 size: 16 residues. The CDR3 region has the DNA TGTGCCAGCGGGACTAGCGGGAGTTCGGCCAAAAACATTCAGTACTTC. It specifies CASGTSGSSAKNIQYF.

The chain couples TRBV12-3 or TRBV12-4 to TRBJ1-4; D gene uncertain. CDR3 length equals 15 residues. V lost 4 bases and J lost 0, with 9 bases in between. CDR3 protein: CASSSNTATNEKLFF. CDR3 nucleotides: TGTGCCAGCAGTTCCAACACGGCAACTAATGAAAAACTGTTTTTT.